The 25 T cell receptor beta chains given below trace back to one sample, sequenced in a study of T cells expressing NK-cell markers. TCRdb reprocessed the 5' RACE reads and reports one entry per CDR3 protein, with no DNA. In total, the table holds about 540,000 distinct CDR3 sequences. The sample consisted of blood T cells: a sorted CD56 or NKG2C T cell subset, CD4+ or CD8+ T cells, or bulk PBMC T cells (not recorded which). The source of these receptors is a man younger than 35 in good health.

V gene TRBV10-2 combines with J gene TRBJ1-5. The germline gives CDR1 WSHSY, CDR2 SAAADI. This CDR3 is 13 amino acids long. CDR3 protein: CASREYSNQPQHF.

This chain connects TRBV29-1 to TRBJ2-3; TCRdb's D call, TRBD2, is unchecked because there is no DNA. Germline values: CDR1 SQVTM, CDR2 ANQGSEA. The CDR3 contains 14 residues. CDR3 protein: CSVTSSGNTDTQYF.

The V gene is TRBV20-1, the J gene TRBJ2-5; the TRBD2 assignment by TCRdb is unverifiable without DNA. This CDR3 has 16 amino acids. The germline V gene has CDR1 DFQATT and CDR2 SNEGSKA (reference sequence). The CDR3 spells CSARPPSRLFQETQYF.

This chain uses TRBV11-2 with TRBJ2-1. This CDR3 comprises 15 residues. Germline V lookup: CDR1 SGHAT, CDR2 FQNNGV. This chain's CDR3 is CASSPLANSYNEQFF.

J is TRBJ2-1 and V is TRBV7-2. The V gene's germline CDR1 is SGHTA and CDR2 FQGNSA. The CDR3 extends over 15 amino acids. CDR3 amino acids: CASSQMFGPYNEQFF.

The CDR3: CASSSHGRGYTF. The rearrangement uses TRBV11-2 and TRBJ1-2. The CDR3 loop spans 12 amino acids. The germline V gene encodes CDR1 SGHAT and CDR2 FQNNGV.

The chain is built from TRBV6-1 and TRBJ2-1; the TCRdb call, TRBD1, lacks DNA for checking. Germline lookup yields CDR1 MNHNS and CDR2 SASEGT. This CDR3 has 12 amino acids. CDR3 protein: CASSDWGLEQFF.

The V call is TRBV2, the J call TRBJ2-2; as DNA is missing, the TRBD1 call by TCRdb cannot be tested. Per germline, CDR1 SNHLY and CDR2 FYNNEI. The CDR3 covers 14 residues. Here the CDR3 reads CASSEAGRTGELFF.

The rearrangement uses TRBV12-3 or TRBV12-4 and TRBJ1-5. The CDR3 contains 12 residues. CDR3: CASSQLHQPQHF.

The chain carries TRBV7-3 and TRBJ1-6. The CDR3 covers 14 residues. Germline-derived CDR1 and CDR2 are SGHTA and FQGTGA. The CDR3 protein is CASSLYRDNSPLHF.

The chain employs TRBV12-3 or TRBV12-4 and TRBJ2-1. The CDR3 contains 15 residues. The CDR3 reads CASRRSGSRYNEQFF.

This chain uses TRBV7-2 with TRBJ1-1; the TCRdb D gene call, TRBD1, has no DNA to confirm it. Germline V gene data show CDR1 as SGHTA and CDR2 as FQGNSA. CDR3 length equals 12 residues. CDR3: CASSSPRGEAFF.

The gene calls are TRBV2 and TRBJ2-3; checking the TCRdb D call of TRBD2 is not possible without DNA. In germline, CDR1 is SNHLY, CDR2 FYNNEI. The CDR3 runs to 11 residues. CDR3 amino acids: CATSWSGTQYF.

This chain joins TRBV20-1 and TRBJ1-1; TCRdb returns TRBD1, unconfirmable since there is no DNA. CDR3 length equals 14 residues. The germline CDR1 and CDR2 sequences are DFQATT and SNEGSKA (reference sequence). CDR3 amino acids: CSSYRDRGRTEAFF.

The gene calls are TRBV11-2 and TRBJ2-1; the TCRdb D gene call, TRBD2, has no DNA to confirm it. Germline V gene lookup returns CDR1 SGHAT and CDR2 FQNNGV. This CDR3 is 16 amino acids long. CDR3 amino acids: CASTKGGLAGANEQFF.

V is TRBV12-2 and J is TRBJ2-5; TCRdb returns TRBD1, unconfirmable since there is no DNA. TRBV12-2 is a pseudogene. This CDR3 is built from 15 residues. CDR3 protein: CASRFRDPHVKTQYF.

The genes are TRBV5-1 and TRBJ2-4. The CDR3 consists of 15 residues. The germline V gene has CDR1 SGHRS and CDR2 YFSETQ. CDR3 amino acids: CASSPTRANKNIQYF.

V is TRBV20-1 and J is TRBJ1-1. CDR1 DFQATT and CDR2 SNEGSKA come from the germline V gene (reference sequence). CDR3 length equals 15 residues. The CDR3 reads CSARDLARTDTEAFF.

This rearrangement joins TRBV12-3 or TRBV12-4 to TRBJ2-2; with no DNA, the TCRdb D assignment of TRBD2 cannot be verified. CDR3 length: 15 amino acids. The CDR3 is CASSPLAIFTGELFF.

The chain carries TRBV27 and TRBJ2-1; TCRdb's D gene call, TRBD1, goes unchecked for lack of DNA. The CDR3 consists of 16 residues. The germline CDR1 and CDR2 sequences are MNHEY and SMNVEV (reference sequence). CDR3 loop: CASSPLPGQGVYEQFF.

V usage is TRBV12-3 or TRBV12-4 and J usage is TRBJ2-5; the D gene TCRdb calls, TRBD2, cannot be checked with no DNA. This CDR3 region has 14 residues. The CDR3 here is CASSRLAGVQTQYF.

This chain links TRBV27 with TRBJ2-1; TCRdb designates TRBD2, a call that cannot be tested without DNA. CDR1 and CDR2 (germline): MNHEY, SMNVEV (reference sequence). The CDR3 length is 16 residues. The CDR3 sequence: CASSLSRAGGRYEQFF.

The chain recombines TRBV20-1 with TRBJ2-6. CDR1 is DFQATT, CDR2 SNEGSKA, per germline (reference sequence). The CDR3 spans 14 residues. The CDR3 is CSASPDSGANVLTF.

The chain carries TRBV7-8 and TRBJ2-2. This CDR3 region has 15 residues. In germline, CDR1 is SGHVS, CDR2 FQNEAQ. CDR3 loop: CASSLGSSFTGELFF.

CDR3 residues: CSAKGGRVAEQFF. The gene calls are TRBV20-1 and TRBJ2-1; the TRBD2 assignment by TCRdb is unverifiable without DNA. This CDR3 contains 13 residues. CDR1 and CDR2 from the germline V gene are DFQATT and SNEGSKA (reference sequence).